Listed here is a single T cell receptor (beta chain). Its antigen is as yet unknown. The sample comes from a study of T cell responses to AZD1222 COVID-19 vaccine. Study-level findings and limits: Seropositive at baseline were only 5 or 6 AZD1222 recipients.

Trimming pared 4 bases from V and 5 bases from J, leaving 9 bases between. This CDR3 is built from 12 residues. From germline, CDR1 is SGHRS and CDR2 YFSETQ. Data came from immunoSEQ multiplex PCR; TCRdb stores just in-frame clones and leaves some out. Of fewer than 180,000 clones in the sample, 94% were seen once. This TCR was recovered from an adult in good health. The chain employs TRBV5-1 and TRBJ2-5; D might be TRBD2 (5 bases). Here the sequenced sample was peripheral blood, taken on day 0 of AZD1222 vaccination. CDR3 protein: CASSAGAETQYF. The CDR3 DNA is TGCGCCAGCAGCGCGGGCGCGGAGACCCAGTACTTC.